Below, 13 T cell receptor beta chains from the same sample are listed, as sequenced in a study of regulatory T cells in long-lasting Graves disease. CDR3-region Arm-PCR and iRepertoire HTBI primers produced the TCR beta libraries. TCRdb reprocessed the multiplex PCR reads via MiXCR and lists one record per CDR3 protein. The table has around 400,000 distinct CDR3 sequences, around 15% seen once; the top ten hold 22%. Time point noted: newly diagnosed GD, antithyroid drugs for less than 3 months. Isolated PBMC RNA provided the starting material for the TCR library. This specimen consisted of peripheral blood mononuclear cells (PBMCs), obtained at new diagnosis, from a patient treated with antithyroid drugs. These receptor sequences come from a female donor with Graves disease.

This clonotype has a count of ten or more. V gene TRBV7-3 combines with J gene TRBJ2-7; 8 positions match TRBD2. J lost 2 bases, V lost 5 bases, and 8 bases had no gene match. This CDR3 spans 15 amino acids. Germline V gene sequence: CDR1 SGHTA, CDR2 FQGTGA. CDR3 in amino acids: CASSPGAGLAYEQYF. The CDR3 nucleotides read TGTGCCAGCAGCCCGGGGGCGGGACTAGCCTACGAGCAGTACTTC.

As to this clonotype: This may be a read error, as it is one base from a much larger clone. The chain joins TRBV7-6 to TRBJ2-1; D gene uncertain. The ends were cut back, 5 bases at V and 3 bases at J, with 11 bases in the middle. The germline gives CDR1 SGHVS, CDR2 FNYEAQ. The CDR3 loop spans 14 amino acids. The CDR3 loop is CASSPIHGYNEQFF. DNA of the CDR3: TGTGCCAGCAGCCCCATCCACGGCTACAATGAGCAGTTCTTC. Filled out from reference TRBV7-6 and TRBJ2-1, the complete variable domain reads GAGVSQSPRYKVTKRGQDVALRCDPISGHVSLYWYRQALGQGPEFLTYFNYEAQQDKSGLPNDRFSAERPEGSISTLTIQRTEQRDSAMYRCASSPIHGYNEQFFGPGTRLTVL.

This clonotype was observed many times. This chain joins TRBV12-3 or TRBV12-4 and TRBJ2-4, with 8 nucleotides matching TRBD1. The CDR3 has 15 residues. J lost 7 bases, V lost 5 bases, and 10 bases had no gene match. Written as DNA, the CDR3 is TGTGCCAGCAGTCTACAGGGGGGTGTAGGGAACATTCAGTACTTC. Translated, it gives CASSLQGGVGNIQYF.

This clonotype occurred many times. The chain uses TRBV2 and TRBJ1-1; TRBD1 matches 7 bases. Germline V lookup: CDR1 SNHLY, CDR2 FYNNEI. The CDR3 contains 15 residues. Trimming cost V 6 bases and J 4 bases; bases outside gene matches: 11. The CDR3 nucleotides read TGTGCCAGCAGGGGTGGGATCAGGGGGGGCACTGAAGCTTTCTTT. This codes for CASRGGIRGGTEAFF.

In this sample, this clonotype turned up a few times. This chain joins TRBV5-1 and TRBJ2-1; D may be TRBD1 or TRBD2 (5 bases each). V was shortened by 1 base and J by 8 bases, with 7 bases between the two germline ends. This CDR3 is 12 amino acids long. Germline values: CDR1 SGHRS, CDR2 YFSETQ. CDR3 residues: CASSLRDDEQFF. CDR3 bases: TGCGCCAGCAGCTTGAGGGACGATGAGCAGTTCTTC. Full variable domain (missing parts from reference TRBV5-1 and TRBJ2-1): KAGVTQTPRYLIKTRGQQVTLSCSPISGHRSVSWYQQTPGQGLQFLFEYFSETQRNKGNFPGRFSGRQFSNSRSEMNVSTLELGDSALYLCASSLRDDEQFFGPGTRLTVL.

This clonotype was seen repeatedly, ten times or more. The V call is TRBV6-1, the J call TRBJ2-7, with TRBD2 matching 9 bases. CDR3 size: 12 residues. V shed 6 bases and J 3 bases; nucleotides not matched to a gene: 0. From germline, CDR1 is MNHNS and CDR2 SASEGT. The DNA of the CDR3 is TGTGCCAGCAGGACTAGCGGCTACGAGCAGTACTTC. Translated, it gives CASRTSGYEQYF.

The J gene is TRBJ2-7, the V gene TRBV6-2 or TRBV6-3; TRBD1 matches 9 bases. CDR3 size: 16 residues. Per germline, CDR1 MNHEY and CDR2 SVGEGT. The trim removed 6 bases at V and 4 bases at J, leaving 13 bases unmatched. CDR3 in amino acids: CASSKGDRGIYYEQYF. The DNA for the CDR3 is TGTGCCAGCAGCAAAGGAGACAGGGGGATATATTACGAGCAGTACTTC.

This clonotype occurred many times. V and J are TRBV20-1 and TRBJ1-5; 8 positions match TRBD1. This CDR3 comprises 13 residues. Looked up from germline, CDR1 is DFQATT and CDR2 is SNEGSKA (reference sequence). The V segment lost 5 bases and the J segment 6 bases; nucleotides outside the gene matches: 6. This CDR3 is CSAQPGGGQPQHF. The CDR3 coding sequence is TGCAGTGCTCAACCAGGGGGCGGTCAGCCCCAGCATTTT.

The sample holds many counts of this clonotype. The V gene is TRBV2, the J gene TRBJ2-2; the D call may be TRBD1 or TRBD2 (6 bases each). V was cut by 1 base and J by 4 bases, with 16 bases left in between. This CDR3 is built from 17 residues. Germline CDR1 and CDR2: SNHLY and FYNNEI. The CDR3 spells CASSEDFGGASTGELFF. The CDR3 nucleotides read TGTGCCAGCAGTGAAGATTTCGGGGGCGCAAGCACCGGGGAGCTGTTTTTT.

This clonotype was found many times. The chain carries TRBV6-1 and TRBJ2-2, with 7 nucleotides matching TRBD2. CDR3 length: 15 amino acids. CDR1 is MNHNS and CDR2 is SASEGT in the germline V gene. V lost 7 bases to trimming and J lost 1 base; unmatched junction nucleotides: 6. This CDR3 is CASTLADLNTGELFF. The CDR3, as DNA: TGTGCCAGCACCCTAGCGGACTTGAACACCGGGGAGCTGTTTTTT.

The J gene is TRBJ1-5, the V gene TRBV27; 9 bases fit TRBD1. The CDR3 extends over 14 amino acids. Losses at the gene ends were 2 bases for V and 7 bases for J; bases not matched to a gene: 3. From germline, CDR1 is MNHEY and CDR2 SMNVEV (reference sequence). The CDR3 nucleotides read TGTGCCAGCAGTTTACCGGGACAGGGACAGCCCCAGCATTTT. The encoded protein is CASSLPGQGQPQHF.

The genes are TRBV7-9 and TRBJ2-3, with D unresolved. This CDR3 has 13 amino acids. V lost 8 bases, J lost 1 base, and 10 bases lay in between. In germline, CDR1 is SEHNR, CDR2 FQNEAQ (reference sequence). The CDR3 here is CASLLIGTDTQYF. The CDR3 DNA is TGTGCCAGCTTGCTCATCGGCACAGATACGCAGTATTTT. Supplemented by reference TRBV7-9 and TRBJ2-3, the full variable domain reads DTGVSQNPRHKITKRGQNVTFRCDPISEHNRLYWYRQTLGQGPEFLTYFQNEAQLEKSRLLSDRFSAERPKGSFSTLEIQRTEQGDSAMYLCASLLIGTDTQYFGPGTRLTVL.

This clonotype came up many times. The gene calls are TRBV5-6 and TRBJ1-1; 9 bases align to TRBD1. J was trimmed by 11 bases and V by 4 bases; bases with no gene match: 18. Germline CDR1 is SGHDT and CDR2 is YYEEEE. The CDR3 is 16 amino acids. The CDR3, as DNA: TGTGCCAGCAGCATGGACAGGGGCCGGCTCGTGTGGGAGGCTTTCTTT. Amino acids: CASSMDRGRLVWEAFF.